The 11 T cell receptor beta chains reported below all come from one sample, sequenced in a study of cytomegalovirus exposure and HLA in healthy donors. The PCR employed 60 Vbeta primers together with 13 Jbeta primers. Assay used: immunoSEQ multiplex PCR; TCRdb lists only in-frame clones, some missing. The table shows about 150,000 clones, with under 85% occurring only once. Sequencing was done on a sample of PBMCs. Source of these receptors: a young woman in good health and CMV-seropositive.

As for this clone: The sample has other DNA sequences that encode this CDR3 too. V and J are TRBV10-3 and TRBJ2-1; 9 bases align to TRBD1. This CDR3 comprises 16 residues. Trimming took 3 bases from V and 5 from J; bases not matched to a gene: 8. Germline V gives CDR1 ENHRY, CDR2 SYGVKD. In DNA form, the CDR3 reads TGTGCCATCAGTGAAACTGGACAGGGGCCCAACAATGAGCAGTTCTTC. This codes for CAISETGQGPNNEQFF.

DNA of the CDR3: TGTGCCAGCTCACCAGGGGGCGATCAGCCCCAGCATTTT. This gives the protein CASSPGGDQPQHF. This rearrangement joins TRBV18 to TRBJ1-5; possibly TRBD1 for D (6 bases). V lost 2 bases to trimming and J lost 5 bases, with 7 bases between them. Germline V gene lookup returns CDR1 KGHSH and CDR2 LQKENI. CDR3 length: 13 amino acids. The full variable domain, in which reference TRBV18 and TRBJ1-5 provide the parts outside the CDR3, is NAGVMQNPRHLVRRRGQEARLRCSPMKGHSHVYWYRQLPEEGLKFMVYLQKENIIDESGMPKERFSAEFPKEGPSILRIQQVVRGDSAAYFCASSPGGDQPQHFGDGTRLSIL.

The CDR3 coding sequence is TGTGCCAGCATCGGCCTGGAGTACAATGAGCAGTTCTTC. This translates into CASIGLEYNEQFF. The V and J genes are TRBV5-4 and TRBJ2-1; D unresolved. The germline V gene encodes CDR1 SGHNT and CDR2 YYREEE (reference sequence). V was shortened by 6 bases and J by 4 bases, with 11 bases between the two germline ends. The CDR3 is 13 residues long.

The J gene is TRBJ2-7, the V gene TRBV28; unclear D gene. The V gene's germline CDR1 is MDHEN and CDR2 SYDVKM. V was pared by 7 bases and J by 0 bases, with 7 bases between. CDR3 length: 12 residues. CDR3 bases: TGTGCCAGCACCAGCGACTCCTACGAGCAGTACTTC. Protein product: CASTSDSYEQYF.

This clone was counted once. CDR3 nucleotides: TGTGCCAGCAGCACTGGGACTAGCGGTAGCACAGATACGCAGTATTTT. This codes for CASSTGTSGSTDTQYF. The chain joins TRBV11-3 to TRBJ2-3, with 11 bases identical to TRBD2. From germline, CDR1 is SGHNT and CDR2 YENEEA. The CDR3 sequence is 16 residues long. V was pared by 5 bases and J by 0 bases, with 4 bases of the junction left unmatched.

The sample holds a few counts of this clone. The rearrangement uses TRBV6-6 and TRBJ1-6; no firm D call. V shed 5 bases and J shed 9 bases, with 8 bases lying between them. This CDR3 has 12 amino acids. Per the germline V gene, CDR1 is MNHNY and CDR2 is SVGAGI (reference sequence). CDR3 nucleotides: TGTGCCAGCAGTGGGCGGGGTTCACCCCTCCACTTT. This encodes CASSGRGSPLHF.

The chain combines TRBV9 with TRBJ2-3; the match to TRBD2 covers 8 bases. Germline V gene data show CDR1 as SGDLS and CDR2 as YYNGEE. The CDR3 consists of 13 residues. J lost 6 bases, V lost 4 bases, and 4 bases had no gene match. The CDR3: CASSLRGGDTQYF. CDR3 bases: TGTGCCAGCAGCCTTCGGGGGGGGGATACGCAGTATTTT.

This sequence joins TRBV19 and TRBJ1-2; a possible D gene is TRBD1 (5 bases). V dropped 3 bases and J dropped 13 bases, with 15 bases sitting between them. The CDR3 contains 12 residues. CDR1 and CDR2 (germline): LNHDA, SQIVND (reference sequence). CDR3 nucleotide sequence: TGTGCCAGTAGTATGCCGGCGGGGGATGGCACCTTC. Amino acids: CASSMPAGDGTF.

Comments on this clone: A junction end diverges from the germline sequence, so it may reflect a read error. The chain combines TRBV5-1 with TRBJ2-7; D is perhaps TRBD1 (6 bases). The germline V gene has CDR1 SGHRS and CDR2 YFSETQ. This CDR3 contains 16 residues. In nucleotides, the CDR3 is TGCGCCAGCAGTAGATTTGAGGGACAATCCCAGGACGAGCAATACTTC. The encoded protein is CASSRFEGQSQDEQYF.

This clone was seen once. The V call is TRBV5-1, the J call TRBJ1-6; D is unclear. The germline V and J ends were trimmed by 4 bases and 7 bases, with 30 bases remaining between them. CDR1 and CDR2 (germline): SGHRS, YFSETQ. This CDR3 has 20 residues. In nucleotides, the CDR3 is TGCGCCAGCAGCCCATATCTCCCGGGAGCCAGAGAAATGCGGAATTCACCCCTCCACTTT. Its protein is CASSPYLPGAREMRNSPLHF.

This clone appeared once. The rearrangement joins TRBV7-2 to TRBJ1-2; TRBD1 matches 9 bases. The germline gives CDR1 SGHTA, CDR2 FQGNSA. Germline trimming cut 5 bases from V and 4 bases from J; bases unmatched to any gene: 8. This CDR3 contains 15 residues. Here the CDR3 reads CASSPWTGAGYGYTF. CDR3 sequence (DNA): TGTGCCAGCAGCCCCTGGACAGGGGCTGGCTATGGCTACACCTTC.